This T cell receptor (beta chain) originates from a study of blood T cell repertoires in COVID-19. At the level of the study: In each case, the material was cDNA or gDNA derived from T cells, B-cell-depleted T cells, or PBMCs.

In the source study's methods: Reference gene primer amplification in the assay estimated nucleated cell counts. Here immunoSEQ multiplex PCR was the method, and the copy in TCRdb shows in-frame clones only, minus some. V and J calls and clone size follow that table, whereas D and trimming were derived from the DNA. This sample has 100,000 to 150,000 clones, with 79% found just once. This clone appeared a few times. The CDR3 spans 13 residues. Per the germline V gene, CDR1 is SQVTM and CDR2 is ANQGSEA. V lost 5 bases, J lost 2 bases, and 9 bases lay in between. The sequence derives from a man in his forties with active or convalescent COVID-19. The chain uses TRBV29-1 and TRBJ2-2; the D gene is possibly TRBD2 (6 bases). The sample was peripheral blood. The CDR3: CSVRGANTGELFF. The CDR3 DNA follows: TGCAGCGTTCGCGGGGCCAACACCGGGGAGCTGTTTTTT.